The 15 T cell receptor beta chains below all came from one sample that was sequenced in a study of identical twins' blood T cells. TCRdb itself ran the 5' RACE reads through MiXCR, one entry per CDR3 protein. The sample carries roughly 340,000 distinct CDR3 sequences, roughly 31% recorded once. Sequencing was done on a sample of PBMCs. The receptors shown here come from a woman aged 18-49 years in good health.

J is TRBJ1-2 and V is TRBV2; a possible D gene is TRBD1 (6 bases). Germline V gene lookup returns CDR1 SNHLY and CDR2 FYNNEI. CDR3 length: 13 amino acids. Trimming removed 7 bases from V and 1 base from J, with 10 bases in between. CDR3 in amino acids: CASNGQSNYGYTF. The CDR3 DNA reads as TGTGCCAGCAACGGACAGAGTAACTATGGCTACACCTTC. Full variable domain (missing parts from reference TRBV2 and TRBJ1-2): EPEVTQTPSHQVTQMGQEVILRCVPISNHLYFYWYRQILGQKVEFLVSFYNNEISEKSEIFDDQFSVERPDGSNFTLKIRSTKLEDSAMYFCASNGQSNYGYTFGSGTRLTVV.

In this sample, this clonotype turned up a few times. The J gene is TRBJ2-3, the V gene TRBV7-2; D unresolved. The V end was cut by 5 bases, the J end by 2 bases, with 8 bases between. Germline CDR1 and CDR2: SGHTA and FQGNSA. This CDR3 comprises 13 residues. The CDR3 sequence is CASSQSFTDTQYF. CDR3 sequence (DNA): TGTGCCAGCAGCCAGTCCTTCACAGATACGCAGTATTTT. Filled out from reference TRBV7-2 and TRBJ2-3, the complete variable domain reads GAGVSQSPSNKVTEKGKDVELRCDPISGHTALYWYRQSLGQGLEFLIYFQGNSAPDKSGLPSDRFSAERTGGSVSTLTIQRTQQEDSAVYLCASSQSFTDTQYFGPGTRLTVL.

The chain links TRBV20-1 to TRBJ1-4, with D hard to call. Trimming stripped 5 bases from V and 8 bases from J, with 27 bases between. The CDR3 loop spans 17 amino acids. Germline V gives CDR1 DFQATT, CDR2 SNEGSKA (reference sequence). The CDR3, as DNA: TGCAGTGCTGACGCCACAGCGGAACCGACCAGTGGCGAAAAACTGTTTTTT. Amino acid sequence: CSADATAEPTSGEKLFF.

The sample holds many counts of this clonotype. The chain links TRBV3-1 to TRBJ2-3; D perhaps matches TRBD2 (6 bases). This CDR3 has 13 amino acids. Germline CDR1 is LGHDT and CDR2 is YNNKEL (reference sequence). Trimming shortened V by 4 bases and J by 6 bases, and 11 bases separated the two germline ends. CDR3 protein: CASSRLGRDTQYF. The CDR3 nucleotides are TGTGCCAGCAGCCGACTAGGGAGGGATACGCAGTATTTT.

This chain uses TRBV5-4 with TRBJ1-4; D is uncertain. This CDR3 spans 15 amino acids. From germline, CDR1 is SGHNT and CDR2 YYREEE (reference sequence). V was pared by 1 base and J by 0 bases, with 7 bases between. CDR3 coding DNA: TGTGCCAGCAGCTTGAGGGCCGCAACTAATGAAAAACTGTTTTTT. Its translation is CASSLRAATNEKLFF.

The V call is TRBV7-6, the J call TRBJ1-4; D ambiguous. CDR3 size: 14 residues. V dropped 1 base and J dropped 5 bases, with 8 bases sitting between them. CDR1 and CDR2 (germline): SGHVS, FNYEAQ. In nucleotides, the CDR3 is TGTGCCAGCAGCTTAGAGGCCGACAATGAAAAACTGTTTTTT. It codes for CASSLEADNEKLFF. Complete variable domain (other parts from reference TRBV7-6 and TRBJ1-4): GAGVSQSPRYKVTKRGQDVALRCDPISGHVSLYWYRQALGQGPEFLTYFNYEAQQDKSGLPNDRFSAERPEGSISTLTIQRTEQRDSAMYRCASSLEADNEKLFFGSGTQLSVL.

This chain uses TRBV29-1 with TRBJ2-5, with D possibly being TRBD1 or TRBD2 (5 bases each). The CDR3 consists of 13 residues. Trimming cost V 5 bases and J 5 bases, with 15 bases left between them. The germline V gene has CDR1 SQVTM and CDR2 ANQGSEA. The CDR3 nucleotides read TGCAGCGTTTCCAATGGGGACCTCGAGACCCAGTACTTC. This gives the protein CSVSNGDLETQYF.

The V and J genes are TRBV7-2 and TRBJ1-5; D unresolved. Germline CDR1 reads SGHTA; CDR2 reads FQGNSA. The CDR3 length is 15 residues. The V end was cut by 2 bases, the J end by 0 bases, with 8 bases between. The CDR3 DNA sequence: TGTGCCAGCAGCTTAATGGGGTATAGCAATCAGCCCCAGCATTTT. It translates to CASSLMGYSNQPQHF.

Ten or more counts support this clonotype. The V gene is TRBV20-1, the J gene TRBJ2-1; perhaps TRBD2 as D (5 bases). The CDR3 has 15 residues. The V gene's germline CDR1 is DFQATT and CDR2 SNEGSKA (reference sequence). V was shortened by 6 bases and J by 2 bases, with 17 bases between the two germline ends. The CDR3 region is CSASLMRVAYNEQFF. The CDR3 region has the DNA TGCAGTGCCTCCTTGATGCGGGTAGCCTACAATGAGCAGTTCTTC.

The DNA of the CDR3 is TGCGCCAGCTACAACAACGCGGACACTGAAGCTTTCTTT. Amino acids: CASYNNADTEAFF. The chain links TRBV5-1 to TRBJ1-1; D is uncertain. Per the germline V gene, CDR1 is SGHRS and CDR2 is YFSETQ. This CDR3 is built from 13 residues. Trimming took 7 bases from V and 3 from J, leaving 13 bases between them.

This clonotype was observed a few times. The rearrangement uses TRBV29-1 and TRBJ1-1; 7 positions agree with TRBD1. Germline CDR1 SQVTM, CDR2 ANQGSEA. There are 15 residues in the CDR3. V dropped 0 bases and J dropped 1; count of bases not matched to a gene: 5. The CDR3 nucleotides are TGCAGCGTTGAAGATTTTCGGACAGGGAACACTGAAGCTTTCTTT. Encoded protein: CSVEDFRTGNTEAFF.

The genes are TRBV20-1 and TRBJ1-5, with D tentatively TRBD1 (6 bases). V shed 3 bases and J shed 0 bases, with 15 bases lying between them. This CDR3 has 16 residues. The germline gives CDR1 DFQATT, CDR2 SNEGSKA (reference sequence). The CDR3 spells CSASLLGGGSNQPQHF. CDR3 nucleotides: TGCAGTGCTAGCTTACTAGGGGGTGGTAGCAATCAGCCCCAGCATTTT.

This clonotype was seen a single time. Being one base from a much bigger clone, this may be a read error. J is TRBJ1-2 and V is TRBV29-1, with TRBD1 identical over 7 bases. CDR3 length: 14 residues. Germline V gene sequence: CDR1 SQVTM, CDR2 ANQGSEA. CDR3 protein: CSVEDTDRVYGCTF. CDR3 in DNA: TGCAGCGTTGAAGATACCGACAGGGTCTATGGCTGCACCTTC.

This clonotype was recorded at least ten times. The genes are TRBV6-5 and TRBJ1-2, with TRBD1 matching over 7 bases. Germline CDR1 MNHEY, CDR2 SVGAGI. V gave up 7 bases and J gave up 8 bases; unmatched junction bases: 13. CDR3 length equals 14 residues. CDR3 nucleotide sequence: TGTGCCAGCACCGAAGACAGGGTGGCGTGGGGCTACACCTTC. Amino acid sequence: CASTEDRVAWGYTF.

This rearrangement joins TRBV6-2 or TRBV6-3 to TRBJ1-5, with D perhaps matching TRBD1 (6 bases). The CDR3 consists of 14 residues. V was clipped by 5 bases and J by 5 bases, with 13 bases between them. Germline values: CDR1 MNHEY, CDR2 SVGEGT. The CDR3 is CASSGHRDHQPQHF. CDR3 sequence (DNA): TGTGCCAGCAGTGGCCACAGGGACCATCAGCCCCAGCATTTT.